This T cell receptor beta chain was sequenced in a study of T cell repertoires and HLA-DP antigens. Germline-derived CDR1 and CDR2 are GTSNPN and SVGIG (reference sequence). This CDR3 has 13 amino acids. V was cut by 6 bases and J by 2 bases, with 13 bases left in between. Turning to this clone: Its antigen is still unknown.

The repertoire was sequenced with immunoSEQ multiplex PCR; TCRdb's copy has only in-frame clones and lacks some. This table holds around 90,000 clones, 86% found once. Sample: CD4+ T cells from PBMCs. The chain couples TRBV30 to TRBJ1-2; no reliable D call. The origin of this receptor is a man between 45 and 60 years old in good health and CMV-seronegative. CDR3 residues: CACSLGINYGYTF. The CDR3 bases are TGTGCCTGTTCTTTAGGCATCAACTATGGCTACACCTTC.